This is a list of T cell receptor beta chains from one sample in a study of CD8 T cells in ankylosing spondylitis. TCRdb reprocessed the 5' RACE reads via MiXCR and lists one record per CDR3 protein. The sample contains over 200,000 distinct CDR3 sequences, over 9.5% of which appear only once. Sequenced: blood, either unsorted or a sorted T cell fraction (not recorded which). The source is a male donor with ankylosing spondylitis or in good health (not recorded which). The CDR3 runs from the conserved cysteine through the conserved F or W. The order of the fields is CDR3 DNA, CDR3 protein, V gene, CDR3 length, D gene, clone size, J gene. The D gene is left open where the match is weak. Size tells how often a clone was seen (once, few, many) or the class of an expanded clone, and some rows leave it out.

TGCGCCAGCAGCCATGTGAGAGACGGCAGCTCCTATAATTCACCCCTCCACTTT	CASSHVRDGSSYNSPLHF	TRBV5-1	18	-	many	TRBJ1-6
TGTGCCAGCAGCCTATCAGCATGGGGGTCCAATCAGCCCCAGCATTTT	CASSLSAWGSNQPQHF	TRBV3-1	16	-	many	TRBJ1-5
TGTGCCAGCAGCCAAGCTATCAGGGCGAACACTGAAGCTTTCTTT	CASSQAIRANTEAFF	TRBV3-1	15	-	-	TRBJ1-1
TGTGCCAGCAGTCCCCCAGGCTTAGGGACGAACACTGAAGCTTTCTTT	CASSPPGLGTNTEAFF	TRBV28	16	-	-	TRBJ1-1
TGTGCCACCAGTGATTACAGTAGCAATCAGCCCCAGCATTTT	CATSDYSSNQPQHF	TRBV24-1	14	-	many	TRBJ1-5
TGTGCCAGCAGCCAATCTAGCGGTAACAATGAGCAGTTCTTC	CASSQSSGNNEQFF	TRBV3-1	14	TRBD2	many	TRBJ2-1
TGTGCCAGCAGCTTGGACACAAATGAGCAGTTCTTC	CASSLDTNEQFF	TRBV7-2	12	-	many	TRBJ2-1
TGTGCCACCAGTGAGGCTAGCGGGGGGGCCTTAGATACGCAGTATTTT	CATSEASGGALDTQYF	TRBV24-1	16	TRBD2	many	TRBJ2-3
TGTGCCAGCAGCCAACTCACAGGGGGTGCTTATGGCTACACCTTC	CASSQLTGGAYGYTF	TRBV14	15	TRBD1	many	TRBJ1-2
TGTGCCAGCAGCTTCGGACTAAAATCCTACAATGAGCAGTTCTTC	CASSFGLKSYNEQFF	TRBV11-3	15	-	many	TRBJ2-1
TGTGCCAGCAGTTACTCCTCCACCAACACTGAAGCTTTCTTT	CASSYSSTNTEAFF	TRBV6-5	14	-	few	TRBJ1-1
TGCGCCAGCAGCTTTCCAGCGAAAGTCAATGAGCAGTTCTTC	CASSFPAKVNEQFF	TRBV5-1	14	-	many	TRBJ2-1
TGTGCCAGCAGCGACCGACAGGAAACGTACCATCTCTCTGGAAACACCATATATTTT	CASSDRQETYHLSGNTIYF	TRBV14	19	-	-	TRBJ1-3
TGTGCTAGCAGCGCGGCTAGCGGGGGACGGGAGCAGTTCTTC	CASSAASGGREQFF	TRBV7-7	14	TRBD2	many	TRBJ2-1
TGCGCCAGCAGCTACGAGCGGGGGCCTTGGGATGAGCAGTTCTTC	CASSYERGPWDEQFF	TRBV5-1	15	TRBD2	-	TRBJ2-1
TGCAGCGTTTATAGGACGGACTATGGCTACACCTTC	CSVYRTDYGYTF	TRBV29-1	12	-	many	TRBJ1-2
TGTGCCAGCACCGACACCAGCGTCTCCCGCTCCTACGAGCAGTACTTC	CASTDTSVSRSYEQYF	TRBV6-1	16	-	few	TRBJ2-7
TGTGCCAGCAGCTCGCTCGGACTCTTGAACACTGAAGCTTTCTTT	CASSSLGLLNTEAFF	TRBV5-5	15	-	many	TRBJ1-1
TGTGCCTTCGACAGGGGGCTAGATCAGCCCCAGCATTTT	CAFDRGLDQPQHF	TRBV30	13	TRBD1	many	TRBJ1-5
TGTGCCAGCAGTGATGGTCAGTCAGAGACCCAGTACTTC	CASSDGQSETQYF	TRBV2	13	-	many	TRBJ2-5
TGTGCCAGCAGCCGCCAGGTCTTTACGGGGGCTCAAGAGACCCAGTACTTC	CASSRQVFTGAQETQYF	TRBV3-1	17	-	few	TRBJ2-5
TGTGCCAGCAGCTTAGCGGATGGGGCTTATTCACCCCTCCACTTT	CASSLADGAYSPLHF	TRBV7-6	15	-	many	TRBJ1-6
TGTGCCAGCAGCATCAAGACCGGGACAGGGTTCTACGAGCAGTACTTC	CASSIKTGTGFYEQYF	TRBV7-2	16	TRBD1	many	TRBJ2-7
TGTGCCAGCACGAACCGAGGAATTGGTGAGCAGTTCTTC	CASTNRGIGEQFF	TRBV2	13	-	many	TRBJ2-1
TGCAGTGCTAGAGATCGGGTGGGCGGTTCCTACGAGCAGTACTTC	CSARDRVGGSYEQYF	TRBV20-1	15	-	many	TRBJ2-7
TGTGCCAGCAGAACGGACGCCAGCACAGATACGCAGTATTTT	CASRTDASTDTQYF	TRBV11-1	14	-	many	TRBJ2-3
TGTGCCAGCAGCTTTACAGGGGTGACTCGGGAGACCCAGTACTTC	CASSFTGVTRETQYF	TRBV9	15	TRBD1	-	TRBJ2-5
TGTGCCAGCAGCTTAAAGGGAGCAGGGGGGAATGAGCAGTTCTTC	CASSLKGAGGNEQFF	TRBV7-3	15	-	few	TRBJ2-1